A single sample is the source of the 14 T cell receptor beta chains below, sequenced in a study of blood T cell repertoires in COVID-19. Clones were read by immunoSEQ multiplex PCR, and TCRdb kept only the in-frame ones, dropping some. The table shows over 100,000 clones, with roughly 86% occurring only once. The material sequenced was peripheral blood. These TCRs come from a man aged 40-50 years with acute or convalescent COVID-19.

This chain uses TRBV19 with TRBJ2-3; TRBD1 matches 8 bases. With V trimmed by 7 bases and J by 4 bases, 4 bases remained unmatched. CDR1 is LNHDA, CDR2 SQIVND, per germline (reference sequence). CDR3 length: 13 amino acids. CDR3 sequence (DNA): TGTGCCAGTACCCAGACAGGGGCAGATACGCAGTATTTT. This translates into CASTQTGADTQYF.

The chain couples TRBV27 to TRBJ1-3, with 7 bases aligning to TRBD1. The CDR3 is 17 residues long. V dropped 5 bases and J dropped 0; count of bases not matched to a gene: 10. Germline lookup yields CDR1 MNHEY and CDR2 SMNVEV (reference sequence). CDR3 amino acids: CASSTLTGITSGNTIYF. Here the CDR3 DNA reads TGTGCCAGCAGTACCTTGACAGGGATTACCTCTGGAAACACCATATATTTT.

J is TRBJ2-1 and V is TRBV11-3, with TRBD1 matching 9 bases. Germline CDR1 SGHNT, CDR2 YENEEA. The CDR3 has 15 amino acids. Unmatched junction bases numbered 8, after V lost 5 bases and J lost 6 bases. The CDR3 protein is CASSRAGTGINEQFF. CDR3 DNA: TGTGCCAGCAGCCGCGCCGGGACAGGGATCAATGAGCAGTTCTTC.

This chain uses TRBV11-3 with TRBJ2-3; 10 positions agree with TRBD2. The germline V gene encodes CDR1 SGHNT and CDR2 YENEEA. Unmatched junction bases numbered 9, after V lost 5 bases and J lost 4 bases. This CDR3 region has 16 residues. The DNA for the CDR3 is TGTGCCAGCAGCCTTCTAGCGGGAGCGGCGGCAGATACGCAGTATTTT. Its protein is CASSLLAGAAADTQYF.

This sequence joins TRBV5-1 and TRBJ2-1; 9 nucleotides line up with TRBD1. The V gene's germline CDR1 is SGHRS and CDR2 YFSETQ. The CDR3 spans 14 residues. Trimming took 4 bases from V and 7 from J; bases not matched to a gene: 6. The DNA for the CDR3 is TGCGCCAGCAGCCAACAGACAGGGGGGAATGAGCAGTTCTTC. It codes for CASSQQTGGNEQFF.

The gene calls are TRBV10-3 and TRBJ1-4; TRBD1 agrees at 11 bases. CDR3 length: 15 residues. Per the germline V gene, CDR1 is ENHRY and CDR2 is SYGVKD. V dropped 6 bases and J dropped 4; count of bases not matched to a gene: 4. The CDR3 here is CAISGTGGGNEKLFF. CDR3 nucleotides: TGTGCCATCAGCGGGACAGGGGGGGGTAATGAAAAACTGTTTTTT.

Here the CDR3 DNA reads TGTGCCATCAGTGGGTCCCTCGCAGGCTCCTACAATGAGCAGTTCTTC. This gives the protein CAISGSLAGSYNEQFF. The chain couples TRBV10-3 to TRBJ2-1, with D uncertain. The CDR3 runs to 16 residues. V lost 4 bases to trimming and J lost 0 bases, with 13 bases between them. Looked up from germline, CDR1 is ENHRY and CDR2 is SYGVKD.

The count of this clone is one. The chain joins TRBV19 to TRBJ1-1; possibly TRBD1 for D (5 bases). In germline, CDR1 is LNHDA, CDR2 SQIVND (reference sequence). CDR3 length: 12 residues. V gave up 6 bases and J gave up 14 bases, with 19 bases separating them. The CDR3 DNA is TGTGCCAGTAGCCCGGGAGGGGACTTTGACTTCTTT. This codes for CASSPGGDFDFF.

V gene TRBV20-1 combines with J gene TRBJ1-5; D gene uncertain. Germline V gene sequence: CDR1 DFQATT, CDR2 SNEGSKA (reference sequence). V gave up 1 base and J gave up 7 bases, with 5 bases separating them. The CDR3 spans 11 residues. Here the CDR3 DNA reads TGCAGTGCTAGAGCGGGGCAGCCCCAGCATTTT. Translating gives CSARAGQPQHF.

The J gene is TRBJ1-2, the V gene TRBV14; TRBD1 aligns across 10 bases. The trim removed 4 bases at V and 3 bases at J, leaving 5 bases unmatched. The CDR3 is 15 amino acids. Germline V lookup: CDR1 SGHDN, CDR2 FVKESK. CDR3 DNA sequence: TGTGCCAGCAGCCGATCCGGGACAGGGGACTATGGCTACACCTTC. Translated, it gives CASSRSGTGDYGYTF.

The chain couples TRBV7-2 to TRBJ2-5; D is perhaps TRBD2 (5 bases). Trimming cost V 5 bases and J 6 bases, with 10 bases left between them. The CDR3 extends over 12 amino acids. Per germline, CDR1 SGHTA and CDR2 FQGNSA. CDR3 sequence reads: CASSPGEQTQYF. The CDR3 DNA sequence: TGTGCCAGCAGCCCCGGGGAACAGACCCAGTACTTC.

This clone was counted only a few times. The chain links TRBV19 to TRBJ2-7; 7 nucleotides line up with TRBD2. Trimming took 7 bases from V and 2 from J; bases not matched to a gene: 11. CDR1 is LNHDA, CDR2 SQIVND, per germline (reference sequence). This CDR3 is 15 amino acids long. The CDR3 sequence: CASKVRAGEAYEQYF. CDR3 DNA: TGTGCCAGTAAGGTCCGGGCGGGAGAGGCCTACGAGCAGTACTTC.

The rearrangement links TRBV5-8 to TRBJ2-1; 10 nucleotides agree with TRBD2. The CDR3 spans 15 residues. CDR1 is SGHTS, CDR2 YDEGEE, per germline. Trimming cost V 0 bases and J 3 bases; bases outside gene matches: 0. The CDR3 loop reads CASSLGLAGYNEQFF. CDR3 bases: TGTGCCAGCAGCTTGGGACTAGCGGGCTACAATGAGCAGTTCTTC. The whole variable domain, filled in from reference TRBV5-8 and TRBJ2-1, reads EAGVTQSPTHLIKTRGQQATLRCSPISGHTSVYWYQQALGLGLQFLLWYDEGEERNRGNFPPRFSGRQFPNYSSELNVNALELEDSALYLCASSLGLAGYNEQFFGPGTRLTVL.

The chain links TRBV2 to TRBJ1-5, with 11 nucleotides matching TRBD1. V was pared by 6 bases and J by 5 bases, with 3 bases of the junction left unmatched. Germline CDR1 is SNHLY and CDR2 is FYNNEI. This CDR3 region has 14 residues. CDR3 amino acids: CASSRDRGYQPQHF. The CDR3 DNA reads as TGTGCCAGCAGCCGGGACAGGGGGTATCAGCCCCAGCATTTT. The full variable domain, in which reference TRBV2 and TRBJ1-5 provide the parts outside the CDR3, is EPEVTQTPSHQVTQMGQEVILRCVPISNHLYFYWYRQILGQKVEFLVSFYNNEISEKSEIFDDQFSVERPDGSNFTLKIRSTKLEDSAMYFCASSRDRGYQPQHFGDGTRLSIL.